This T cell receptor (beta chain) appears in the sequencing data of a study of long-term antiretroviral therapy in people with HIV. This was the immunoSEQ v3.0 assay at survey level. Here immunoSEQ multiplex PCR was the method, and the copy in TCRdb shows in-frame clones only, minus some. The sample contains about 28,000 clones, more than 75% of which appear only once. The CDR3 totals 14 residues. Trimming took off 1 base at V and 6 bases at J, with 13 bases between the two ends. Germline V gene lookup returns CDR1 MNHEY and CDR2 SVGAGI. V is TRBV6-5 and J is TRBJ2-7, with a tentative D call TRBD1 (5 bases). This sample comprised unsorted PBMCs, obtained 0.5 years after starting antiretroviral therapy. The origin of this receptor is a young woman with HIV. The CDR3 loop reads CASSYWQGGIEQYF. In DNA form, the CDR3 reads TGTGCCAGCAGTTACTGGCAGGGCGGTATCGAGCAGTACTTC.